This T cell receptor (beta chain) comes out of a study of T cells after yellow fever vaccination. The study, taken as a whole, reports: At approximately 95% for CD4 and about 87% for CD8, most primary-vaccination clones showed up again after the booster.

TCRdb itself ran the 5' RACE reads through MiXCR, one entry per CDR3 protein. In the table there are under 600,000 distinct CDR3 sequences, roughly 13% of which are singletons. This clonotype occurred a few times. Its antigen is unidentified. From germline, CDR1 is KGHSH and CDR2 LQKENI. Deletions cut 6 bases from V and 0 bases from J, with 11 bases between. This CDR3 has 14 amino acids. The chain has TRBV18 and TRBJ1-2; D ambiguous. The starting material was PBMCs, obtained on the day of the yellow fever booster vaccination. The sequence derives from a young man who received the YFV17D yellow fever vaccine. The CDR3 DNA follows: TGTGCCAGCTCCGTCCGGCAGGCTAACTATGGCTACACCTTC. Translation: CASSVRQANYGYTF.